The sample holds one count of the clone carrying this T cell receptor beta chain. Antigen specificity is unknown. CDR1 is MNHNS, CDR2 SASEGT, per germline. The V and J ends lost 5 bases and 2 bases respectively, with 10 bases between them. CDR3 length: 14 residues. The data stem from a study of T cell repertoires in cytomegalovirus infection. One entry per CDR3 protein results from TCRdb running MiXCR on the reads. The table records around 750,000 distinct CDR3 sequences, 32% of them present only once. Regarding the study as a whole: The ex vivo response showed dominance by HLA-C-restricted CMV-specific TCR beta clonotypes.

The sequence derives from a human donor in good health (CMV status not recorded). Some clones in this sample may be carry-over from other donors' samples. The input for sequencing was cultured CD8+ T cells from PBMCs, taken from culture after CMV antigen stimulation. This chain joins TRBV6-1 and TRBJ2-1; perhaps TRBD1 as D (6 bases). The DNA of the CDR3 is TGTGCCAGCAGTTACAGGGAAACCTACAATGAGCAGTTCTTC. The encoded protein is CASSYRETYNEQFF.